The clone carrying this T cell receptor beta chain appeared many times. The record originates from a study of human T cells and chemical hapten exposure. Time point noted: patch test 1, 2 weeks after DPC sensitization. Indicated treatment: therapeutic diphenylcyclopropenone sensitization with weekly scalp DPC. The study extracted total RNA from unfractionated whole blood. In germline, CDR1 is LGHDT, CDR2 YNNKEL (reference sequence). CDR3 length: 12 residues. The V gene lost 4 bases and the J gene lost 8 bases, with 8 bases spanning the gap. The library gave individual cDNA molecules unique molecular identifiers. TCRdb fed the RACE reads into MiXCR, producing one record per CDR3 protein. Of 65,000 to 85,000 distinct CDR3 sequences detected, roughly 10% appear once; the ten largest clones hold about 4%.

The sequencing used whole blood, collected in connection with sensitization to the hapten diphenylcyclopropenone (DPC). The clonotype comes from a woman aged 55-75 years with alopecia areata. Some clones in this sample may be carry-over from other donors' samples. The chain uses TRBV3-1 and TRBJ1-4, with D hard to call. CDR3: CASSRPQEKLFF. In DNA form, the CDR3 reads TGTGCCAGCAGCCGCCCCCAAGAAAAACTGTTTTTT.